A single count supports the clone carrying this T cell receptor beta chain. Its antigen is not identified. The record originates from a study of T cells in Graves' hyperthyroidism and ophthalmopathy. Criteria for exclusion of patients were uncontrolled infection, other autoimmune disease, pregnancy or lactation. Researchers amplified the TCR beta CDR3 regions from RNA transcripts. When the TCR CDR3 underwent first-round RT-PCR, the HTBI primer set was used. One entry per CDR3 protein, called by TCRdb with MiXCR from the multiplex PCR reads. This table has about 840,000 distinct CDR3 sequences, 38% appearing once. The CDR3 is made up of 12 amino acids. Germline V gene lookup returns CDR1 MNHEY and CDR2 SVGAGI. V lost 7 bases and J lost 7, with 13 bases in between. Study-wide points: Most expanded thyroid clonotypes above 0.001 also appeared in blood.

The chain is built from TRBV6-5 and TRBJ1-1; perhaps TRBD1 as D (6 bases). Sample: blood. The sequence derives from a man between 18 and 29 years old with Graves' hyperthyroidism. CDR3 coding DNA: TGTGCCAGCAATAGGGGGACCGGTGAAGCTTTCTTT. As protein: CASNRGTGEAFF.